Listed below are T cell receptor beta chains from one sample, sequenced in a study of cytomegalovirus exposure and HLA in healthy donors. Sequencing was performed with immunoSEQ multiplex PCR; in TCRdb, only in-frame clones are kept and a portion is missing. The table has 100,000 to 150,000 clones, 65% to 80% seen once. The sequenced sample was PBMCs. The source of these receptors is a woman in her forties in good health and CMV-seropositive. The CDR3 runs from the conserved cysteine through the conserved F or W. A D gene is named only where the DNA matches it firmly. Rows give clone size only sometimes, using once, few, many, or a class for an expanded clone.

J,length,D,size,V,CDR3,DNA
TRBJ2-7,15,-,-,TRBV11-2,CASSLGGGNSYEQYF,TGTGCCAGCAGCTTAGGGGGCGGGAACTCCTACGAGCAATACTTC
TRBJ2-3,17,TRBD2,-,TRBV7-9,CASSLAGLAGRTDTQYF,TGTGCCAGCAGCTTAGCCGGACTAGCTGGGAGGACAGATACGCAGTATTTT
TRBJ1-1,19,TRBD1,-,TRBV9,CASSVVGAGQGSVNTEAFF,TGTGCCAGCAGCGTAGTTGGTGCGGGACAGGGTAGTGTGAACACTGAAGCTTTCTTT
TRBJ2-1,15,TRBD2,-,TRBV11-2,CASSRSVRELNEQFF,TGTGCCAGCAGCAGAAGTGTGCGGGAGTTGAATGAGCAGTTCTTC
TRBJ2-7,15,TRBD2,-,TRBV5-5,CASSRIAGVSYEQYF,TGTGCCAGCAGCCGGATAGCGGGAGTCTCCTACGAGCAGTACTTC
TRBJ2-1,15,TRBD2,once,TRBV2,CASSLAGGAYNEQFF,TGTGCCAGCAGTCTAGCGGGAGGAGCCTACAATGAGCAGTTCTTC
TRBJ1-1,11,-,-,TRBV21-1,CASNGDTEAFF,TGTGCCAGCAACGGGGACACTGAAGCTTTCTTT
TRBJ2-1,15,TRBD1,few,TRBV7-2,CASSSWDRGNNEQFF,TGTGCCAGCAGCTCTTGGGACAGGGGAAACAATGAGCAGTTCTTC
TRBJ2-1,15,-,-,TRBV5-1,CASSDIGVTYNEQFF,TGCGCCAGCAGCGATATCGGGGTCACTTACAATGAGCAGTTCTTC
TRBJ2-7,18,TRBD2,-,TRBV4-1,CASSQDRTSSAGRNEQYF,TGCGCCAGCAGCCAAGATCGGACTAGCTCAGCCGGTAGGAACGAGCAGTACTTC
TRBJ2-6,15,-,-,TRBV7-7,CASSPGVPGANVLTF,TGTGCCAGCAGCCCAGGGGTACCCGGGGCCAACGTCCTGACTTTC
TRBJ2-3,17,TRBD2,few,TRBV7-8,CASSHKRTSGSRGTQYF,TGTGCCAGCAGCCACAAGAGGACTAGCGGGAGTAGGGGTACGCAGTATTTT
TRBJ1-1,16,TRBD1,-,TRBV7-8,CASSLATGQMNTEAFF,TGTGCCAGCAGCTTAGCGACAGGGCAAATGAACACTGAAGCTTTCTTT